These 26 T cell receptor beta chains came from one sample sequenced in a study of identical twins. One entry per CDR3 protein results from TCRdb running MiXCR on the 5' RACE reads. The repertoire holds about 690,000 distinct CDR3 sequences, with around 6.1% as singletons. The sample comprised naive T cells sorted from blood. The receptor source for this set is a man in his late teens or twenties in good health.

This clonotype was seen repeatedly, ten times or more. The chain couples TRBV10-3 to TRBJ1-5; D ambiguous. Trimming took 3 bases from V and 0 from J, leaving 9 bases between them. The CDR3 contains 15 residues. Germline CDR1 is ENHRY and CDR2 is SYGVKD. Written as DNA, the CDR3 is TGTGCCATCAGTGAAGGCAGTAATAGCAATCAGCCCCAGCATTTT. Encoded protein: CAISEGSNSNQPQHF.

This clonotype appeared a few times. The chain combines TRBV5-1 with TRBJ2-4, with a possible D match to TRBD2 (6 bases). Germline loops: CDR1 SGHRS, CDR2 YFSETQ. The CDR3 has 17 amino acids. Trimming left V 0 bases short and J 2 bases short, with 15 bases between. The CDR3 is CASSLVGGQPSKNIQYF. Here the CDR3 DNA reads TGCGCCAGCAGCTTGGTCGGGGGTCAGCCGTCCAAAAACATTCAGTACTTC.

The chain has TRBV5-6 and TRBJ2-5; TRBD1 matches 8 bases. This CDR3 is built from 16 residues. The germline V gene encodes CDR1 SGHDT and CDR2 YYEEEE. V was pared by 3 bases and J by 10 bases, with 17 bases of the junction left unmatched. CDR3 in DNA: TGTGCCAGCAGCTCCCTGACAGGGGTTGATTTAAGGTTCCAGTACTTC. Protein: CASSSLTGVDLRFQYF.

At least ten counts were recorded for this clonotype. CDR3 DNA: TGTGCCAGCAGTACCACCAATGAGCAGTTCTTC. Its translation is CASSTTNEQFF. The V gene is TRBV6-5, the J gene TRBJ2-1; no clear D gene. Per the germline V gene, CDR1 is MNHEY and CDR2 is SVGAGI. V gave up 5 bases and J gave up 6 bases, with 5 bases separating them. The CDR3 sequence is 11 residues long.

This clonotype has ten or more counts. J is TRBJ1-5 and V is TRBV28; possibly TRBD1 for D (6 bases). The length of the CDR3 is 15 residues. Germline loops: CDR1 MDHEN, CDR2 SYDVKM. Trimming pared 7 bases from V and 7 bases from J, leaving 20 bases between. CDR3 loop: CASTEGKTGIQPQHF. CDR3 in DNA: TGTGCCAGCACCGAGGGGAAAACAGGGATCCAGCCCCAGCATTTT.

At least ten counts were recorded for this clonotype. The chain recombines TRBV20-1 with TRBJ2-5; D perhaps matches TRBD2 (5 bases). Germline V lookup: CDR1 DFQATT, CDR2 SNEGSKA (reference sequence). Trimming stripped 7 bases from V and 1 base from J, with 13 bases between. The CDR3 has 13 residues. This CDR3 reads CSVLEKGQETQYF. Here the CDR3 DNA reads TGCAGTGTACTAGAGAAGGGCCAAGAGACCCAGTACTTC.

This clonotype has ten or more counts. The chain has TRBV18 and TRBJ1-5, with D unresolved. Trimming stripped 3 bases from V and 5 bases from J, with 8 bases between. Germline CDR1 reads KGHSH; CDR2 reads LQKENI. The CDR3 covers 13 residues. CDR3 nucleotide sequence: TGTGCCAGCTCACCGGCGGAAGATCAGCCCCAGCATTTT. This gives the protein CASSPAEDQPQHF.

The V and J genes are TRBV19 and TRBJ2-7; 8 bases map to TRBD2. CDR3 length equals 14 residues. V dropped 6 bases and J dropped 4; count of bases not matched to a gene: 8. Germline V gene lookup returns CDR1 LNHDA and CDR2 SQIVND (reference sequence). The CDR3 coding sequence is TGTGCCAGTAGCCCGGGACTAGGGTATTACGAGCAGTACGTC. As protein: CASSPGLGYYEQYV.

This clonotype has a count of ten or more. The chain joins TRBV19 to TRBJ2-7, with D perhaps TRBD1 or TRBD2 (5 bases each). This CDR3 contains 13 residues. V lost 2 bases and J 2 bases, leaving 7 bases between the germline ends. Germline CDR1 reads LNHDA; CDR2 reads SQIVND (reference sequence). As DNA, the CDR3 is TGTGCCAGTAGTATACAGGGAGCCTACGAGCAGTACTTC. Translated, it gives CASSIQGAYEQYF.

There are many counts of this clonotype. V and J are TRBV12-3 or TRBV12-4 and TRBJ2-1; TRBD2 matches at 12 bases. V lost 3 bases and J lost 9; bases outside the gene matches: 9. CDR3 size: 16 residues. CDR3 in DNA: TGTGCCAGCAGTTTGGGTCGACTAGCGGGAGCGGGTGAGCAGTTCTTC. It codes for CASSLGRLAGAGEQFF.

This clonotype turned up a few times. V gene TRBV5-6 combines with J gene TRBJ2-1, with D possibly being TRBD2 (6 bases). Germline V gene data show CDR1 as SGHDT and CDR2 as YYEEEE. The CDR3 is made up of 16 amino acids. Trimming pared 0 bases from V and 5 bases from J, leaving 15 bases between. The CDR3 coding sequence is TGTGCCAGCAGCTTGGTTGGGGGGAGAGTAAACAATGAGCAGTTCTTC. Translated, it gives CASSLVGGRVNNEQFF. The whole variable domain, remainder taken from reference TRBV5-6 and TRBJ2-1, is DAGVTQSPTHLIKTRGQQVTLRCSPKSGHDTVSWYQQALGQGPQFIFQYYEEEERQRGNFPDRFSGHQFPNYSSELNVNALLLGDSALYLCASSLVGGRVNNEQFFGPGTRLTVL.

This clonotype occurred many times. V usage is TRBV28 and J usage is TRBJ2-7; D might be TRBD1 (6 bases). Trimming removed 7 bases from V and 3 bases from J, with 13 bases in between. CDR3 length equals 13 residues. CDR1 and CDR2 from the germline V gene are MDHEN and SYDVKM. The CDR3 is CASIGGPNYEQYF. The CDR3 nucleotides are TGTGCCAGCATTGGGGGCCCTAACTACGAGCAGTACTTC.

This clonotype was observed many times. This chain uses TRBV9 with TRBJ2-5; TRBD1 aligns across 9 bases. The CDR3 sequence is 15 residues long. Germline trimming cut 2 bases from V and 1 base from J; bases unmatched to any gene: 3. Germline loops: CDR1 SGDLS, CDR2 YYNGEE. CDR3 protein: CASSVRDRVQETQYF. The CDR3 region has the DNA TGTGCCAGCAGCGTCCGGGACAGGGTCCAAGAGACCCAGTACTTC.

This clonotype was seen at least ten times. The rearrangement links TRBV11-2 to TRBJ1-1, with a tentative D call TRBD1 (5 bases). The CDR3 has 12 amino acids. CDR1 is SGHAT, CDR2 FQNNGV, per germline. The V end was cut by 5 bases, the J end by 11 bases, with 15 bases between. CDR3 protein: CASSPQGFGAFF. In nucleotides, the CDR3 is TGTGCCAGCAGCCCTCAGGGTTTCGGGGCTTTCTTT.

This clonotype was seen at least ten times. The CDR3 bases are TGTGCCAGCAGCACGACAGGGACGACTGAAGCTTTCTTT. This translates into CASSTTGTTEAFF. This chain joins TRBV7-3 and TRBJ1-1; TRBD1 agrees at 7 bases. The ends lost 5 bases at V and 5 bases at J; junction bases unmatched: 5. CDR1 SGHTA and CDR2 FQGTGA come from the germline V gene. The CDR3 runs to 13 residues.

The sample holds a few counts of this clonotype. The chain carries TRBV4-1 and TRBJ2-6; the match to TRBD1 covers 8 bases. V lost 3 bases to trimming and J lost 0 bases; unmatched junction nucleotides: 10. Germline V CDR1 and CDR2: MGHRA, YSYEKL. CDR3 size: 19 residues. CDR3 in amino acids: CASSHDQGAIISGANVLTF. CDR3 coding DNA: TGCGCCAGCAGCCATGACCAGGGGGCAATCATCTCTGGGGCCAACGTCCTGACTTTC.

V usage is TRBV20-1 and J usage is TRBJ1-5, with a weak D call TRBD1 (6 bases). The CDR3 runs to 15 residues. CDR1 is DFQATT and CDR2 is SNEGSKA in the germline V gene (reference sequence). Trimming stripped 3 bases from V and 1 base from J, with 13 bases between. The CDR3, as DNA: TGCAGTGCTAGGGTGGGGGCGAGGAGCAATCAGCCCCAGCATTTT. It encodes CSARVGARSNQPQHF.

The CDR3 region is CASSLPLSGELFF. The CDR3 DNA reads as TGTGCCAGCAGTTTACCCTTGTCCGGGGAGCTGTTTTTT. V usage is TRBV28 and J usage is TRBJ2-2; D is unresolved. Deletions cut 2 bases from V and 6 bases from J, with 7 bases between. Germline CDR1 is MDHEN and CDR2 is SYDVKM. The CDR3 spans 13 residues.

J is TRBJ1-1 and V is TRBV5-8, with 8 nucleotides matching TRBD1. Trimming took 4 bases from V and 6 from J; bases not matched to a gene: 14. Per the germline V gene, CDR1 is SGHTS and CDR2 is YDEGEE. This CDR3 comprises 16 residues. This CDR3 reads CASSHDTDRAHAEAFF. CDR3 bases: TGTGCCAGCAGCCACGATACGGACAGGGCACACGCTGAAGCTTTCTTT.

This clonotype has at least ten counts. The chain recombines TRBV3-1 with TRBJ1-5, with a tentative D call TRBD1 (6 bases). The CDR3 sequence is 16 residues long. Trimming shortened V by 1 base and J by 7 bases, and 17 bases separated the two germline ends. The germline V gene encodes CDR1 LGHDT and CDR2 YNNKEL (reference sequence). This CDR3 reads CASSQGAGQRFQPQHF. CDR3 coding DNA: TGTGCCAGCAGCCAAGGGGCGGGACAACGGTTCCAGCCCCAGCATTTT.

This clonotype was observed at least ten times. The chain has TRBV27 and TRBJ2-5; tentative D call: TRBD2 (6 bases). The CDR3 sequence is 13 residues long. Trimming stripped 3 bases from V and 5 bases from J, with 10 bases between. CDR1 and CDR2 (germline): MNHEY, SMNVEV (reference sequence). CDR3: CASSFGGLETQYF. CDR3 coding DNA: TGTGCCAGCAGTTTCGGGGGTTTGGAGACCCAGTACTTC.

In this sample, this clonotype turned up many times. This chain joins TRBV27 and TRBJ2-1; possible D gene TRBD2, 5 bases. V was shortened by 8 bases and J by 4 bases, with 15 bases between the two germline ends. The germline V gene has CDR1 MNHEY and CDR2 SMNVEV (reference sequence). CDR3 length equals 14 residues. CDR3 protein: CASHLLGGYNEQFF. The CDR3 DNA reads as TGTGCCAGCCACCTACTAGGAGGTTACAATGAGCAGTTCTTC.

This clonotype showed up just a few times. DNA for the CDR3: TGTGCCAGCAGCCAACTAGTTAGCGTCAGCTCCTACAATGAGCAGTTCTTC. Translation gives CASSQLVSVSSYNEQFF. The gene calls are TRBV3-1 and TRBJ2-1; the D gene is possibly TRBD2 (5 bases). Trimming left V 2 bases short and J 0 bases short, with 14 bases between. From germline, CDR1 is LGHDT and CDR2 YNNKEL (reference sequence). This CDR3 region has 17 residues.

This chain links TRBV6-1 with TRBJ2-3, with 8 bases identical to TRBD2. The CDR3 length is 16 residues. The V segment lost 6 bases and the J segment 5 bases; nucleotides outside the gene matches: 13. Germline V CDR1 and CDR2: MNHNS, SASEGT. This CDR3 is CASRPSGRELGDTQYF. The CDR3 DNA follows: TGTGCCAGCAGACCCAGCGGGAGAGAACTGGGAGATACGCAGTATTTT.

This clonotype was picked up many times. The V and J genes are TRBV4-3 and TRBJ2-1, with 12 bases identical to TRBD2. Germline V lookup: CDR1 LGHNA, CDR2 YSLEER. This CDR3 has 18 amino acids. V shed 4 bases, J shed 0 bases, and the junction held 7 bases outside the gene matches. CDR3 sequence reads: CASSRTTSGSVSYNEQFF. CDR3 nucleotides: TGCGCCAGCAGCCGGACGACTAGCGGGAGCGTCTCCTACAATGAGCAGTTCTTC.

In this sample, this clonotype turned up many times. CDR3 amino acids: CASSLDPQGSPTDTQYF. The CDR3 nucleotides are TGCGCCAGCAGCTTGGACCCTCAGGGTTCCCCCACAGATACGCAGTATTTT. V and J are TRBV5-1 and TRBJ2-3, with D perhaps matching TRBD1 (5 bases). Germline CDR1 and CDR2: SGHRS and YFSETQ. The length of the CDR3 is 17 residues. Trimming cost V 0 bases and J 2 bases, with 16 bases left between them.